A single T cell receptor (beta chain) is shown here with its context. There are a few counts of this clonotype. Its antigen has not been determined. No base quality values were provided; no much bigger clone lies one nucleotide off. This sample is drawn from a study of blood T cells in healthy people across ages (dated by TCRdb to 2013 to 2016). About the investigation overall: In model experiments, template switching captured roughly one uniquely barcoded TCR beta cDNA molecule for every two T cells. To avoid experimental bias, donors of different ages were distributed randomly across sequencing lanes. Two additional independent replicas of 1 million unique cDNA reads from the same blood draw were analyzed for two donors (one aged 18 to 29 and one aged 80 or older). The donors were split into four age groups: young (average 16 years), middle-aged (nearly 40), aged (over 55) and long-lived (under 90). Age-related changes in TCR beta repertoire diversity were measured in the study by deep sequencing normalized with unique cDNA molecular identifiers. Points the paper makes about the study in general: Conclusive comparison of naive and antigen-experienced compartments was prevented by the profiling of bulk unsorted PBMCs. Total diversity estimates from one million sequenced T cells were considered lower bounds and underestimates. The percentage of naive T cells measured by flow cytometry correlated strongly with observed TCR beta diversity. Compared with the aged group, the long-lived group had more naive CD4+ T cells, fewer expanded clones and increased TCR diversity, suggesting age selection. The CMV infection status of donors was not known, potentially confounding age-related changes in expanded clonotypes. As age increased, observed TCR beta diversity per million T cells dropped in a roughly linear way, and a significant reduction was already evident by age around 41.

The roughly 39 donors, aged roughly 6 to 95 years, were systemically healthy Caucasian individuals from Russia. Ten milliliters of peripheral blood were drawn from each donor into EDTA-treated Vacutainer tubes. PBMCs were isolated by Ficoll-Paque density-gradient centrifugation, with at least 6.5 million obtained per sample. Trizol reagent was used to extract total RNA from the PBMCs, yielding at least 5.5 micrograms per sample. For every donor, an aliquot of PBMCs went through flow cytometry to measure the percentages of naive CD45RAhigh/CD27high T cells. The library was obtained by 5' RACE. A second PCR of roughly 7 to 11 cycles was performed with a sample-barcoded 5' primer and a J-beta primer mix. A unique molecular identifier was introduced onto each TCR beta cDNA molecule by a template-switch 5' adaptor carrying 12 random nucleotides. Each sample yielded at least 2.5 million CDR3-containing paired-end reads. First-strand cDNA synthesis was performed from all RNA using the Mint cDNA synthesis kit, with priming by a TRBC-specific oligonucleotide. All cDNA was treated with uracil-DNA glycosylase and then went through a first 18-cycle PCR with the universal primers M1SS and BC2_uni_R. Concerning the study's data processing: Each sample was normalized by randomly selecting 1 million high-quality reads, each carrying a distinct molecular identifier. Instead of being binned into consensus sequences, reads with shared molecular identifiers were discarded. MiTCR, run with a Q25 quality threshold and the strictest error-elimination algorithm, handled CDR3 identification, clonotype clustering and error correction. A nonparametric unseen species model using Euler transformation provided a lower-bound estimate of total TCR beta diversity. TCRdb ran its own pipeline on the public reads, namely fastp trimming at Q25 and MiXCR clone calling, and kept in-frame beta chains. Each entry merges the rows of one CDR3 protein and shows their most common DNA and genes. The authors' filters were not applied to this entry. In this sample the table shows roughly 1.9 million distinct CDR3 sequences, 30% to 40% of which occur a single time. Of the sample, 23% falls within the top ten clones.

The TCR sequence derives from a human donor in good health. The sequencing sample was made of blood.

Here the CDR3 is given as CASSQDGLSYGYTF. The DNA sequence is given as TGCGCCAGCAGCCAAGATGGGTTAAGCTATGGCTACACCTTC. The chain employs TRBV4-1 and TRBJ1-2, with no confident D gene call. Trimming costs V 0 bases and J 4 bases, and their ends lie 9 bases apart. Per the germline V gene, MGHRA is the CDR1 and YSYEKL is the CDR2. The cysteine opens and the phenylalanine closes a CDR3 of 14 amino acids. Only the CDR3 part of the read is kept: 42 bases, read in frame from the first base.